This record concerns one TCR beta chain sequence. The antigen is undetermined. Sequencing used immunoSEQ multiplex PCR; TCRdb keeps in-frame clones, though not all of them. Of some 200,000 clones in the sample, about 69% are singletons; the top ten hold 11%. This CDR3 is built from 16 residues. Germline lookup yields CDR1 SGHRS and CDR2 YFSETQ. V lost 0 bases, J lost 5 bases, and 16 bases lay in between. This entry is derived from a study of shared clonotypes between healthy human individuals. HIV-negative, healthy adults without recent acute infections or vaccinations were the donors. All donors were Caucasian adults living in Nashville, Tennessee. Study-wide findings and caveats: Clonotypes which were not shared had lower generation probabilities than clonotypes that all four donors shared. For naive CD4 cells, roughly 4.8% of clonotypes were shared across a few donors.

The sample comprised memory CD4+ T cells sorted from blood. This sample's subset: CD45RA-negative fraction. The rearrangement uses TRBV5-1 and TRBJ2-3, with D perhaps matching TRBD1 or TRBD2 (5 bases each). The sequence derives from a man younger than 40 in good health. CDR3 DNA: TGCGCCAGCAGCTTGGGGACATTCTCGGCGGGAGATACGCAGTATTTT. This gives the protein CASSLGTFSAGDTQYF.